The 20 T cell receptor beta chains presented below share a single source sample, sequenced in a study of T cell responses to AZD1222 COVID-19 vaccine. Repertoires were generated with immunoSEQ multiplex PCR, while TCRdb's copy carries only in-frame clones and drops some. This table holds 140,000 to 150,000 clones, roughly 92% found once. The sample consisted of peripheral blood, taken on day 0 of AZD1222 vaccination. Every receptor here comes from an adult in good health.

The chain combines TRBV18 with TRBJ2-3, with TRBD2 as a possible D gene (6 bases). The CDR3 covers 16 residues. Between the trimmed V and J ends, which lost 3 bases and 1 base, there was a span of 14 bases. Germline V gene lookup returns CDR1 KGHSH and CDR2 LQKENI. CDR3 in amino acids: CASSPNLATRTDTQYF. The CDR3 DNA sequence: TGTGCCAGCTCACCTAACCTAGCGACCCGCACAGATACGCAGTATTTT.

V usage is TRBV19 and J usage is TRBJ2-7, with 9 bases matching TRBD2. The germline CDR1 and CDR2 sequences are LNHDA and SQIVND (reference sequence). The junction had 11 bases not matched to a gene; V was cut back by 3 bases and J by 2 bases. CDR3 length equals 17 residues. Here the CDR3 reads CASSITDMTSGTYEQYF. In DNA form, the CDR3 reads TGTGCCAGTAGTATCACAGATATGACTAGCGGTACCTACGAGCAGTACTTC.

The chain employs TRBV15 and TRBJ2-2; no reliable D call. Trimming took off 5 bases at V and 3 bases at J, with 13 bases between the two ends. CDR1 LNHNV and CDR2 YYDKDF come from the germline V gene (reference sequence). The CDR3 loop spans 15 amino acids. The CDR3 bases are TGTGCCACCAGCCCGACAAAAACGTACACCGGGGAGCTGTTTTTT. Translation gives CATSPTKTYTGELFF. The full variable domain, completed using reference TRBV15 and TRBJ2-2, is DAMVIQNPRYQVTQFGKPVTLSCSQTLNHNVMYWYQQKSSQAPKLLFHYYDKDFNNEADTPDNFQSRRPNTSFCFLDIRSPGLGDTAMYLCATSPTKTYTGELFFGEGSRLTVL.

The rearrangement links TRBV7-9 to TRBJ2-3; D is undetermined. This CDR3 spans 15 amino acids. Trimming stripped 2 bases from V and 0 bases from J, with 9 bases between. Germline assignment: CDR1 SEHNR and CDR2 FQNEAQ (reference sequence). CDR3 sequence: CASSLYASSTDTQYF. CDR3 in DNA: TGTGCCAGCAGCTTATACGCGAGTAGCACAGATACGCAGTATTTT. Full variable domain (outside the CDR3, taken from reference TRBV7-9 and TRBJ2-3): DTGVSQNPRHKITKRGQNVTFRCDPISEHNRLYWYRQTLGQGPEFLTYFQNEAQLEKSRLLSDRFSAERPKGSFSTLEIQRTEQGDSAMYLCASSLYASSTDTQYFGPGTRLTVL.

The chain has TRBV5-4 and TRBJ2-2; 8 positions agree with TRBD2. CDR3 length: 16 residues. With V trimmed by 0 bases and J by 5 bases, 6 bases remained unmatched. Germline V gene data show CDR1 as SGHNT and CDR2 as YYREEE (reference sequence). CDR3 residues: CASSLDTSGVTGELFF. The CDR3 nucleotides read TGTGCCAGCAGCTTGGATACTAGCGGTGTGACCGGGGAGCTGTTTTTT.

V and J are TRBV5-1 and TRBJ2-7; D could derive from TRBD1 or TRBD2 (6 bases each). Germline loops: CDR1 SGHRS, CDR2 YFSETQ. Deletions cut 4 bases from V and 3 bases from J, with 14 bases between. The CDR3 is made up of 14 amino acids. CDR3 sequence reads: CASSPRGEYYEQYF. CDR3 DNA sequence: TGCGCCAGCAGCCCGAGGGGGGAGTACTACGAGCAGTACTTC.

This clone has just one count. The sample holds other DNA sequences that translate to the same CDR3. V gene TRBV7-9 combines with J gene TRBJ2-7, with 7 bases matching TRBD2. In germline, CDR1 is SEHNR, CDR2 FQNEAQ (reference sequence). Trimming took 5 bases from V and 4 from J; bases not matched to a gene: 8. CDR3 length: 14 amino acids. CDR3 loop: CASSPGRGGYEQYF. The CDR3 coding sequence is TGTGCCAGCAGCCCGGGGAGGGGCGGTTACGAGCAGTACTTC.

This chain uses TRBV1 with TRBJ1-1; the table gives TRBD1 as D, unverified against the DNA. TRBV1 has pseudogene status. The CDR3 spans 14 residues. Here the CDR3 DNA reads TGCACCAGCAGCCACTGGGGCATAGACACTGAAGCTTTCTTT. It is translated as CTSSHWGIDTEAFF.

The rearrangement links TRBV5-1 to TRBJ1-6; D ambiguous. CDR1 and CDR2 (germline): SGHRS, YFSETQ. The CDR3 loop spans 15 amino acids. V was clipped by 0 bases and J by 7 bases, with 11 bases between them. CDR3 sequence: CASSLGQYRNSPLHF. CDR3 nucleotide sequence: TGCGCCAGCAGCTTGGGGCAGTATAGAAATTCACCCCTCCACTTT.

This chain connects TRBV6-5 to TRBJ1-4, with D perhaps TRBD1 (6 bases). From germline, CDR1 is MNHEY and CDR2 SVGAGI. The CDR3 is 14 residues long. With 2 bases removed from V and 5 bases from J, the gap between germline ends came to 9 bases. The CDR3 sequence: CASSYGTRNEKLFF. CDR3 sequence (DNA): TGTGCCAGCAGTTACGGGACACGGAATGAAAAACTGTTTTTT.

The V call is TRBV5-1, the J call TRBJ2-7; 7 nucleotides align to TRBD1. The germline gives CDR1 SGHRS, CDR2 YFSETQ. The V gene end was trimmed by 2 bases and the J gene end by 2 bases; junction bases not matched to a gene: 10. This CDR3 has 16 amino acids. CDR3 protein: CASSLSTGTVAYEQYF. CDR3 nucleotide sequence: TGCGCCAGCAGCTTAAGTACCGGGACAGTGGCCTACGAGCAGTACTTC.

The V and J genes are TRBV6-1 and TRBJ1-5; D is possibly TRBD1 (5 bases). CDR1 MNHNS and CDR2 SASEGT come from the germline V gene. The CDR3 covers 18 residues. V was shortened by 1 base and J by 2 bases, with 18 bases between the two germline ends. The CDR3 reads CASSEVAVDLGGNQPQHF. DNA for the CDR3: TGTGCCAGCAGTGAAGTCGCAGTCGACCTGGGGGGCAATCAGCCCCAGCATTTT.

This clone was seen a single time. The CDR3 loop is CASSVLTPNQPQHF. For the CDR3, the DNA is TGTGCCAGCAGTGTTCTAACTCCAAATCAGCCCCAGCATTTT. The chain uses TRBV2 and TRBJ1-5; D remains ambiguous. This CDR3 comprises 14 residues. Germline CDR1 is SNHLY and CDR2 is FYNNEI. The ends were cut back, 4 bases at V and 4 bases at J, with 11 bases in the middle.

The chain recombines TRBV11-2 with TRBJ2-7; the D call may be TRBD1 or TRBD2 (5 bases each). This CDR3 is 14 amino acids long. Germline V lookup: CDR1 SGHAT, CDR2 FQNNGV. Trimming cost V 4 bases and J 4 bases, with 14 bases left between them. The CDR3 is CASSWGSRTYEQYF. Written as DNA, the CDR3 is TGTGCCAGCAGCTGGGGGTCACGAACGTACGAGCAGTACTTC.

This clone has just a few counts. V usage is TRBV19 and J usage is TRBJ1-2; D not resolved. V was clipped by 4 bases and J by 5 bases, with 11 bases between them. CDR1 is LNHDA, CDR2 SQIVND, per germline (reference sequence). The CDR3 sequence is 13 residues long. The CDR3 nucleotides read TGTGCCAGTAGTACGAGGGAGCGGTATGGCTACACCTTC. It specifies CASSTRERYGYTF.

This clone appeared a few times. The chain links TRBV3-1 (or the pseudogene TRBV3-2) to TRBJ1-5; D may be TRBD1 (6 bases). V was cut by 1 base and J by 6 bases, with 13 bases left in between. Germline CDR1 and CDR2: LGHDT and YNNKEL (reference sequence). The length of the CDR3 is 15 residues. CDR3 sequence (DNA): TGTGCCAGCAGCCAAGTTACAGGGCTTGGTCAGCCCCAGCATTTT. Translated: CASSQVTGLGQPQHF.

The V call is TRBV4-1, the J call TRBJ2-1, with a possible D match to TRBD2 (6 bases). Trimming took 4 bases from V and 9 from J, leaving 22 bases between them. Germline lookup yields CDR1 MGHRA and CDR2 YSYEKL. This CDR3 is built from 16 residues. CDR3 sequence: CASSPSLTRGPLEQFF. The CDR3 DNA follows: TGCGCCAGCAGCCCCTCCCTGACTAGGGGTCCGCTTGAGCAGTTCTTC.

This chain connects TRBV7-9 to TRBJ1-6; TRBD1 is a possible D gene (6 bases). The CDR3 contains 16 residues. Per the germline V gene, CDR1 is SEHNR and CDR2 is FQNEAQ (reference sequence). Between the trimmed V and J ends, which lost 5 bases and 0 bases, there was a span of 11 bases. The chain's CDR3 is CASSRTASSYNSPLHF. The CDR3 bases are TGTGCCAGCAGCCGGACAGCTAGCTCCTATAATTCACCCCTCCACTTT.

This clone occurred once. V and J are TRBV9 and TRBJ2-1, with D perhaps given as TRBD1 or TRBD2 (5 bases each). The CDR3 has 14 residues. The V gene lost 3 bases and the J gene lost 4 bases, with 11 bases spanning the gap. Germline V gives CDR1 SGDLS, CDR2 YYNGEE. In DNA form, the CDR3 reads TGTGCCAGCAGCGCCGGGACGTCGTACAATGAGCAGTTCTTC. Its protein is CASSAGTSYNEQFF.

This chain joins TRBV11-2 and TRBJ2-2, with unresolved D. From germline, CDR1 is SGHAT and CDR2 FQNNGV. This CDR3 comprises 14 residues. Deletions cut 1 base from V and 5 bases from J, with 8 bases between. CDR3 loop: CASSLGGWTGELFF. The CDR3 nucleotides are TGTGCCAGCAGCTTAGGTGGTTGGACCGGGGAGCTGTTTTTT.